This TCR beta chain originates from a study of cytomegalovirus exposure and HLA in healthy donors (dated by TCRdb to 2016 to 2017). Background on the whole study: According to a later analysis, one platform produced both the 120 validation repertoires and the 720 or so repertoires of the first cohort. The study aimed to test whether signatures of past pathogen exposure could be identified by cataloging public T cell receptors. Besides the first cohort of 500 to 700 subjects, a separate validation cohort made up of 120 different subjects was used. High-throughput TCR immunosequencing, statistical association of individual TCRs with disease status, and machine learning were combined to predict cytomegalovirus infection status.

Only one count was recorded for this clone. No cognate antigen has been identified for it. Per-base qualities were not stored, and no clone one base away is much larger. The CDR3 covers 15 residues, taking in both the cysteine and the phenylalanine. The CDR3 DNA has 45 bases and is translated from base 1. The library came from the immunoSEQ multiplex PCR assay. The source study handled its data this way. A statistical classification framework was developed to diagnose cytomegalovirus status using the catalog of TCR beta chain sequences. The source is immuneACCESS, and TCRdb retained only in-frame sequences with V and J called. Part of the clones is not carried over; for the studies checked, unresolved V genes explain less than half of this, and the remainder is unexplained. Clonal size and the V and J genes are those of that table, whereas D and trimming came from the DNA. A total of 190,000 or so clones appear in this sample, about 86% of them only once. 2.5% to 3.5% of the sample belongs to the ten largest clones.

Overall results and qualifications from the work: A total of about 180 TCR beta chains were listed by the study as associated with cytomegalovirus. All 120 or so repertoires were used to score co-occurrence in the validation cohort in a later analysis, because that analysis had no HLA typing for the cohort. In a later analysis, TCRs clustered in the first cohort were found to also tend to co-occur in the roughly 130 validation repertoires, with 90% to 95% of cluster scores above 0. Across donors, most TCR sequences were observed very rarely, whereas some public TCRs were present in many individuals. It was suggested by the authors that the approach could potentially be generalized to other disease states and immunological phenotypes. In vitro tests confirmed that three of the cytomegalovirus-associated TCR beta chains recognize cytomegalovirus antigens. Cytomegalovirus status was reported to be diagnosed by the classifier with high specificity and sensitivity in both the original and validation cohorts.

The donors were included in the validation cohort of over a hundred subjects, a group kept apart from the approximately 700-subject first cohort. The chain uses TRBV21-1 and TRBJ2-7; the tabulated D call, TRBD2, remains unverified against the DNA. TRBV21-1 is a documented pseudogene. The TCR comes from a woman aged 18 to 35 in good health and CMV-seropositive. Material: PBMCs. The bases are TGTGCCAGCAGCCAGACTAGCGGGGTCTCCTACGAGCAGTACTTC. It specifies CASSQTSGVSYEQYF.